This passage covers 9 T cell receptor beta chains from one sample sequenced in a study of beta chain features in type 1 diabetes. Investigators reverse transcribed all isolated RNA, so they sequenced expressed TCRB transcripts. TCRdb's copy holds only in-frame clones and misses some; the assay was immunoSEQ multiplex PCR. The table lists 900,000 or so clones, 17% of them singletons. Sample: naive CD4+ T cells from blood. The receptors were sampled from a woman between 18 and 29 years old in good health.

This clone was detected a few times. V usage is TRBV18 and J usage is TRBJ2-7; D is possibly TRBD2 (6 bases). The V gene's germline CDR1 is KGHSH and CDR2 LQKENI. The CDR3 is 14 amino acids. The germline V and J ends were trimmed by 4 bases and 2 bases, with 12 bases remaining between them. The DNA of the CDR3 is TGTGCCAGCTCACGGGTGGAGGGCGCCTACGAGCAGTACTTC. Translating gives CASSRVEGAYEQYF.

This rearrangement joins TRBV18 to TRBJ2-2; 7 bases agree with TRBD2. The V segment lost 8 bases and the J segment 1 base; nucleotides outside the gene matches: 7. CDR1 is KGHSH, CDR2 LQKENI, per germline. The CDR3 runs to 15 residues. The CDR3 DNA follows: TGTGCCAGCACATCTAGCGGAGTGAACACCGGGGAGCTGTTTTTT. Encoded protein: CASTSSGVNTGELFF.

Comments on this clone: The sample holds other DNA sequences that translate to the same CDR3. CDR3 amino acids: CASSEGPGWPRVETQYF. For the CDR3, the DNA is TGTGCCAGCAGCGAGGGGCCAGGCTGGCCACGAGTAGAGACCCAGTACTTC. The V gene is TRBV9, the J gene TRBJ2-5, with a weak D call TRBD1 (5 bases). CDR3 length: 17 amino acids. Trimming took 3 bases from V and 4 from J, leaving 22 bases between them. Per the germline V gene, CDR1 is SGDLS and CDR2 is YYNGEE.

This clone was seen more than once but under ten times. This chain joins TRBV28 and TRBJ2-1, with D unclear. The CDR3 totals 14 residues. V was shortened by 6 bases and J by 0 bases, with 9 bases between the two germline ends. Looked up from germline, CDR1 is MDHEN and CDR2 is SYDVKM. CDR3 in amino acids: CASRSVNSYNEQFF. CDR3 nucleotide sequence: TGTGCCAGCAGGTCGGTCAACTCCTACAATGAGCAGTTCTTC.

The chain combines TRBV19 with TRBJ2-1, with a tentative D call TRBD1 (6 bases). Germline V gene sequence: CDR1 LNHDA, CDR2 SQIVND (reference sequence). V lost 8 bases to trimming and J lost 9 bases, with 20 bases between them. The CDR3 is made up of 14 amino acids. CDR3: CASRRFTGTGEQFF. CDR3 DNA sequence: TGTGCCAGTCGACGATTTACAGGGACGGGTGAGCAGTTCTTC. Variable domain in full (rest from reference TRBV19 and TRBJ2-1): DGGITQSPKYLFRKEGQNVTLSCEQNLNHDAMYWYRQDPGQGLRLIYYSQIVNDFQKGDIAEGYSVSREKKESFPLTVTSAQKNPTAFYLCASRRFTGTGEQFFGPGTRLTVL.

The rearrangement links TRBV19 to TRBJ1-1; D is possibly TRBD1 (5 bases). Germline CDR1 and CDR2: LNHDA and SQIVND (reference sequence). V lost 7 bases and J 10 bases, leaving 16 bases between the germline ends. CDR3 length: 12 amino acids. CDR3 protein: CASTNMRGTAFF. The CDR3, as DNA: TGTGCCAGTACTAACATGAGGGGTACAGCTTTCTTT.

This clone was observed a handful of times. The chain couples TRBV15 to TRBJ2-7, with 7 bases identical to TRBD2. The CDR3 is 17 residues long. Germline trimming cut 0 bases from V and 3 bases from J; bases unmatched to any gene: 11. The germline V gene has CDR1 LNHNV and CDR2 YYDKDF (reference sequence). The CDR3 is CATSRDLSGTIHYEQYF. CDR3 in DNA: TGTGCCACCAGCAGAGATCTATCCGGGACTATTCACTACGAGCAGTACTTC.

The rearrangement uses TRBV7-2 and TRBJ2-5, with 8 positions matching TRBD2. J was trimmed by 1 base and V by 5 bases; bases with no gene match: 12. Looked up from germline, CDR1 is SGHTA and CDR2 is FQGNSA. The CDR3 sequence is 17 residues long. The CDR3: CASSPGLGTSGQETQYF. The CDR3 DNA follows: TGTGCCAGCAGCCCCGGGTTAGGTACTAGCGGCCAAGAGACCCAGTACTTC.

V gene TRBV4-2 combines with J gene TRBJ2-4; 9 bases are a match to TRBD2. The germline CDR1 and CDR2 sequences are LGHNA and YNFKEQ. V lost 3 bases and J lost 6; bases outside the gene matches: 12. This CDR3 comprises 17 residues. Here the CDR3 reads CASSQTVGGRALNIQYF. CDR3 in DNA: TGTGCCAGCAGCCAGACCGTCGGCGGGAGGGCCTTAAACATTCAGTACTTC.